This is a list of T cell receptor beta chains from one sample in a study of CD8 T cells in Susac syndrome. MiXCR was run by TCRdb on the immunoSEQ multiplex PCR reads, yielding one entry per CDR3 protein. The sample lists approximately 160,000 distinct CDR3 sequences; 95% to 97% were seen once. Sequences were obtained from CD4+ T cells from PBMCs. The receptors here all came from a human donor with Susac syndrome. Each CDR3 is given with its conserved first and last residue. Fields, in order: J gene, V gene, D gene, CDR3 protein, CDR3 DNA. D genes are given only for firm matches.

TRBJ2-2 | TRBV7-8 | - | CASSFGLVVAGELFF | TGTGCCAGCAGCTTTGGACTCGTCGTGGCCGGGGAGCTGTTTTTT
TRBJ1-1 | TRBV5-1 | TRBD1 | CASSLPPDRAGTEAFF | TGCGCCAGCAGCTTGCCCCCTGACAGGGCGGGCACTGAAGCTTTCTTT
TRBJ2-1 | TRBV24-1 | TRBD2 | CATSDTAGTSGSSSYNEQFF | TGTGCCACCAGTGATACTGCCGGGACTAGCGGGAGTAGTTCCTACAATGAGCAGTTCTTC
TRBJ2-5 | TRBV6-5 | TRBD1 | CASRTGWETQYF | TGTGCCAGTCGGACAGGGTGGGAGACCCAGTACTTC
TRBJ2-1 | TRBV4-3 | TRBD1 | CASRDRGGNEQFF | TGCGCCAGCAGGGACAGGGGCGGCAATGAGCAGTTCTTC
TRBJ2-4 | TRBV30 | TRBD2 | CAWSVAGAKNIQYF | TGTGCCTGGTCGGTAGCGGGAGCCAAAAACATTCAGTACTTC
TRBJ1-5 | TRBV30 | - | CALDRGSNQPQHF | TGTGCCTTGGATAGGGGAAGCAATCAGCCCCAGCATTTT
TRBJ2-1 | TRBV6-2/TRBV6-3 | - | CASSYTEGNEQFF | TGTGCCAGCAGTTACACCGAGGGTAATGAGCAGTTCTTC
TRBJ2-5 | TRBV11-2 | - | CASSLATATIYF | TGTGCCAGCAGCTTAGCTACAGCCACGATCTACTTC
TRBJ2-7 | TRBV7-9 | TRBD1 | CASSRGQGGSYEQYF | TGTGCCAGCAGCCGTGGACAGGGTGGTTCCTACGAGCAGTACTTC